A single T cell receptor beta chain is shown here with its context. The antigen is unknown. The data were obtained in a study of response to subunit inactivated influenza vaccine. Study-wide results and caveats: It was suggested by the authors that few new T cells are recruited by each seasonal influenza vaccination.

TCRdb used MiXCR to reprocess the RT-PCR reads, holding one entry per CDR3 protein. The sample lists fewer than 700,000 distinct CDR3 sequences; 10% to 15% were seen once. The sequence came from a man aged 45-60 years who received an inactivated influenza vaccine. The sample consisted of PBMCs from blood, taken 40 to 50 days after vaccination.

DNA for the CDR3: TGTGCCAGCAGCGCAAGGGGGCACGAAAAACTGTTTTTT. It codes for CASSARGHEKLFF. The chain is built from TRBV13 and TRBJ1-4; 7 bases align to TRBD1. The V segment lost 5 bases and the J segment 8 bases; nucleotides outside the gene matches: 5. This CDR3 spans 13 amino acids. Germline V gives CDR1 PRHDT, CDR2 FYEKMQ (reference sequence).